The TCR beta chain described here comes from a study of cytomegalovirus exposure and HLA in healthy donors. General study results and limits: Researchers reported in a later analysis that a missense DCLRE1C variant was tied to TCR beta V- and J-gene trimming. CMV antigen specificity of three CMV-associated chains was confirmed in vitro. According to a later analysis, donors in an Asian-associated ancestry cluster reportedly had fewer N-insertions than the roughly 670-donor mean.

About this clone: The antigen remains undetermined.

PCR employed 60 Vbeta and 13 Jbeta primers. Generated by immunoSEQ multiplex PCR, the TCRdb table keeps only in-frame clones and is missing some. This listing includes around 140,000 clones. CDR3 length equals 14 residues. The V end was cut by 3 bases, the J end by 5 bases, with 14 bases between. Germline V gene lookup returns CDR1 SGHRS and CDR2 YFSETQ. This chain links TRBV5-1 with TRBJ2-5; D unresolved. This TCR came from a woman aged 40-49 years in good health and CMV-seronegative. The sample comprised PBMCs. CDR3 nucleotide sequence: TGCGCCAGCAGCTCTTTAGGAGTACGGGAGACCCAGTACTTC. Amino acids: CASSSLGVRETQYF. Based on the CDR3 plus reference TRBV5-1 and TRBJ2-5, the full variable domain is KAGVTQTPRYLIKTRGQQVTLSCSPISGHRSVSWYQQTPGQGLQFLFEYFSETQRNKGNFPGRFSGRQFSNSRSEMNVSTLELGDSALYLCASSSLGVRETQYFGPGTRLLVL.